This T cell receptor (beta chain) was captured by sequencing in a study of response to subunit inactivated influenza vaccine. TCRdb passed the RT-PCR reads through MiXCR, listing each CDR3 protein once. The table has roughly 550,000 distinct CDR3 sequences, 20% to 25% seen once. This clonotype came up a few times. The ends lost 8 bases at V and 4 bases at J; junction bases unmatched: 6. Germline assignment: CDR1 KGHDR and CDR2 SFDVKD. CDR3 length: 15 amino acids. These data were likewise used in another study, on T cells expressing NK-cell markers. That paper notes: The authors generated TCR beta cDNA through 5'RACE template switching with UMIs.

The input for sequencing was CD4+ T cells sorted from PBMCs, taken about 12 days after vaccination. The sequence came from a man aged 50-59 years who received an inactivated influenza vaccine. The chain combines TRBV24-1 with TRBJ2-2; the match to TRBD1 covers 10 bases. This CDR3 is CATTPGQGFTGELFF. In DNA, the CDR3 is TGTGCCACCACACCGGGACAGGGGTTCACCGGGGAGCTGTTTTTT.